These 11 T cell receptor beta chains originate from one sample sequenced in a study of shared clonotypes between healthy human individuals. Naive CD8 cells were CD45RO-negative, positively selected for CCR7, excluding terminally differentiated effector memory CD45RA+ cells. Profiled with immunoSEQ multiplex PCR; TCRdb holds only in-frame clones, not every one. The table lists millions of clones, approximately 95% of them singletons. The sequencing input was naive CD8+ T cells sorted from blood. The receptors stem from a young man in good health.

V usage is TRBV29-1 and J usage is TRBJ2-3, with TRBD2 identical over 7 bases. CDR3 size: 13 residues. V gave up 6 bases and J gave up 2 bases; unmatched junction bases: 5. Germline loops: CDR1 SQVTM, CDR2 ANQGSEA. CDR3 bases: TGCAGCGTCCCCGGGACTAACACAGATACGCAGTATTTT. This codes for CSVPGTNTDTQYF.

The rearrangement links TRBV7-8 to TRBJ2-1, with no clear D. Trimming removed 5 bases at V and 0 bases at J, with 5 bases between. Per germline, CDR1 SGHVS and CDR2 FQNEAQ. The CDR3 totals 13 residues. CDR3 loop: CASSPHSYNEQFF. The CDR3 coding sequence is TGTGCCAGCAGCCCCCACTCCTACAATGAGCAGTTCTTC.

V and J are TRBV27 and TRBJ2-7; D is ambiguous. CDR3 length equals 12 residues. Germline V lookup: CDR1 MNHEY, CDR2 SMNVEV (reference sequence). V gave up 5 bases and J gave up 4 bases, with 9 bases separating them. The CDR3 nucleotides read TGTGCCAGCAGTGATCAGCCTTACGAGCAGTACTTC. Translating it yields CASSDQPYEQYF.

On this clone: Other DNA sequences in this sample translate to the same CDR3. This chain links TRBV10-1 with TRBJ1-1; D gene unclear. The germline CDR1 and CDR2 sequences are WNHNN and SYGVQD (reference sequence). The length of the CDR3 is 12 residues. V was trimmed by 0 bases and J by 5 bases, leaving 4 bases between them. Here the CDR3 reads CASSESGTEAFF. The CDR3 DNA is TGCGCCAGCAGTGAGTCCGGGACTGAAGCTTTCTTT.

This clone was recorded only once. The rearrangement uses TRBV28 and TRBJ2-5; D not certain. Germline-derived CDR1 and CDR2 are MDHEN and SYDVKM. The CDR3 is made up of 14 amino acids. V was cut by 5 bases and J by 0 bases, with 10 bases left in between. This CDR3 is CASSLLEHQETQYF. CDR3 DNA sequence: TGTGCCAGCAGTCTTCTGGAGCACCAAGAGACCCAGTACTTC.

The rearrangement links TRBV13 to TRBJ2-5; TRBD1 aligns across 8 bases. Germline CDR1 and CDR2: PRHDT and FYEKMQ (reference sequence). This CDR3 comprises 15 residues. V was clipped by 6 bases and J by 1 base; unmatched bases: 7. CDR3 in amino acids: CASRQSTGVQETQYF. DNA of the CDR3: TGTGCCAGCAGACAATCGACAGGGGTCCAAGAGACCCAGTACTTC.

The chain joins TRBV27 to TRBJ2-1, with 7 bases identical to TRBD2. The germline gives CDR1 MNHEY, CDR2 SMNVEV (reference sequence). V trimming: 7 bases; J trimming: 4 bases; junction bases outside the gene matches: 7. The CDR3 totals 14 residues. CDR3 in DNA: TGTGCCAGCAAAACCAGCGGGGTATACAATGAGCAGTTCTTC. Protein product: CASKTSGVYNEQFF.

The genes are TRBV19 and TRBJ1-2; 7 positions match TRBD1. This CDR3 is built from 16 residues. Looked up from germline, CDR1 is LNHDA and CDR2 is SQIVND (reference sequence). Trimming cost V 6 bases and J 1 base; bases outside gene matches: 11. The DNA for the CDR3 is TGTGCCAGTAGCAATGGACAGGATCACCTTAACTATGGCTACACCTTC. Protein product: CASSNGQDHLNYGYTF.

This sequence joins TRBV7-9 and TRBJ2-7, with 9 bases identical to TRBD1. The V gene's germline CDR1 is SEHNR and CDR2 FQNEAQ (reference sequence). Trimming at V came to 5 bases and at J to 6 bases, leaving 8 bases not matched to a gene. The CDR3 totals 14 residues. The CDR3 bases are TGTGCCAGCAGCGCCGGGACAGGGTTCATCGAGCAGTACTTC. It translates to CASSAGTGFIEQYF.

The CDR3 nucleotides are TGCGCCAGCAGCCCAATCGGGGAGAACGAGCAGTACTTC. It specifies CASSPIGENEQYF. The chain combines TRBV5-1 with TRBJ2-7; weak D call: TRBD2 (5 bases). CDR3 size: 13 residues. Germline CDR1 SGHRS, CDR2 YFSETQ. Trimming cost V 4 bases and J 5 bases, with 13 bases left between them.

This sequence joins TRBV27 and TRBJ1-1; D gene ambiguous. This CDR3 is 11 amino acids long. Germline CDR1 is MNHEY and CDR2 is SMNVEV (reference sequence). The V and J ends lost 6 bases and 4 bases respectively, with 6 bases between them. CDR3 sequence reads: CASRTPTEAFF. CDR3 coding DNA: TGTGCCAGCAGAACACCCACTGAAGCTTTCTTT.